This TCR beta chain came from a study of T-cell reconstitution after alpha-beta-depleted transplantation in children. The CDR3 runs to 15 residues. V gave up 4 bases and J gave up 2 bases, with 12 bases separating them. Germline V gene data show CDR1 as SEHNR and CDR2 as FQNEAQ (reference sequence). This clonotype came up many times. Unique molecular identifiers featured in how the TCRbeta library was prepared. Using its own MiXCR run on the PCR reads, TCRdb lists one record per CDR3 protein. The table lists around 200,000 distinct CDR3 sequences, roughly 6.8% of them singletons. This sequence joins TRBV7-9 and TRBJ1-3; a possible D gene is TRBD1 (5 bases). Sequenced here: PBMCs from the stem cell graft donor, sampled from the stem cell graft. The TCR sequence derives from a human donor who donated a stem cell graft to a child with Wiskott-Aldrich syndrome. CDR3 DNA: TGTGCCAGCAGCTGGGACCGGAACGCTGGAAACACCATATATTTT. The encoded protein is CASSWDRNAGNTIYF.